These T cell receptor beta chains were read from a single sample in a study of shared clonotypes between healthy human individuals. Assay: immunoSEQ multiplex PCR; the TCRdb copy retains only in-frame clones and omits some. Of around 500,000 clones listed, roughly three quarters are singletons. The specimen sequenced was PBMCs. Receptor source: a woman aged 40 to 55 in good health. Some clones in this sample may be carry-over from other donors' samples. The CDR3 runs from the conserved cysteine through the conserved F or W. The D gene is left open where the match is weak. Clone size is not always given. Where it is, it says once, few, many or a class for expanded clones.

-	TRBV28	-	TRBJ2-7	TGTGCCAGCAGTTTATTTGGCAGTAGTCCCCCCGAGCAGTACTTC	CASSLFGSSPPEQYF
TRBD2	TRBV5-1	-	TRBJ2-1	TGCGCCAGCAGCTTGGCCGGGGGAGCGGGGTTCAATGAGCAGTTCTTC	CASSLAGGAGFNEQFF
TRBD2	TRBV7-2	few	TRBJ2-7	TGTGCCAGCAGCCCTGCGACTAGCCCTTTTTTTTACTACGAGCAGTACTTC	CASSPATSPFFYYEQYF
-	TRBV28	-	TRBJ1-5	TGTGCCACTAACTCGGGGGGGGATGGCAATCAGCCCCAGCATTTT	CATNSGGDGNQPQHF
-	TRBV15	-	TRBJ2-1	TGTGCCACCAGCAGACTACAGGGAGTAAAGTCCTACAATGAGCAGTTCTTC	CATSRLQGVKSYNEQFF
-	TRBV19	-	TRBJ1-1	TGTGCCAGTAGTCCCTCACCGGGACACTTCTCTGAAGCTTTCTTT	CASSPSPGHFSEAFF
-	TRBV6-1	few	TRBJ2-7	TGTGCCAGCAGTGACAGGGAAGGAATCTACGAGCAGTACTTC	CASSDREGIYEQYF
-	TRBV5-4	few	TRBJ1-2	TGTGCCAGCAGCTTGGGTGGCGCAGGCGGCGGCTACACCTTC	CASSLGGAGGGYTF
TRBD2	TRBV5-1	-	TRBJ2-1	TGCGCCAGCAGCTTGGGGGGTCTAGCGGGAGCCTACAATGAGCAGTTCTTC	CASSLGGLAGAYNEQFF
-	TRBV28	-	TRBJ2-7	TGTGCCAGCGGGGACCCAGCCTACGAGCAGTACTTC	CASGDPAYEQYF
TRBD1	TRBV6-5	-	TRBJ1-6	TGTGCCAGCAGTTACGACAGGGAGTCACCCCTCCACTTT	CASSYDRESPLHF
-	TRBV11-2	-	TRBJ2-3	TGTGCCAGCAGCTTACTAGCCAACCTGGGAGATACGCAGTATTTT	CASSLLANLGDTQYF
-	TRBV2	-	TRBJ2-5	TGTGCCAGCAGAGTTGACAGTACCCAAGAGACCCAGTACTTC	CASRVDSTQETQYF
-	TRBV19	-	TRBJ2-3	TGTGCCAGTAGTATGCTCGGACCGGGACTCCGAGATACGCAGTATTTT	CASSMLGPGLRDTQYF
-	TRBV6-5	-	TRBJ1-1	TGTGCCAGCAGTTACTCTGGTCATACCCCAGCTTTCTTT	CASSYSGHTPAFF
TRBD1	TRBV5-4	-	TRBJ1-2	TGTGCCAGCAGCTCGGGACAGGGAGATTATGGCTACACCTTC	CASSSGQGDYGYTF
-	TRBV18	-	TRBJ1-5	TGTGCCAGCTCATCTACCCGGGTCCGGCCCCAGCATTTT	CASSSTRVRPQHF
-	TRBV6-1	-	TRBJ1-3	TGTGCCAGCACGGCGGACTCTGGAAACACCATATATTTT	CASTADSGNTIYF
-	TRBV6-1	many	TRBJ2-3	TGTGCCAGCACTCCCCCGGGGGCAGATACGCAGTATTTT	CASTPPGADTQYF
TRBD1	TRBV2	-	TRBJ2-1	TGTGCCAGCAACCCACTTAACCCACAGGGGCTCGACAATGAGCAGTTCTTC	CASNPLNPQGLDNEQFF
TRBD1	TRBV9	once	TRBJ2-5	TGTGCCAGCAGCGAGTGGGACAGGGGGCCTCCAGAGACCCAGTACTTC	CASSEWDRGPPETQYF
-	TRBV7-9	-	TRBJ1-5	TGTGCCAGCAGCTTAGCTCAGCAGCCCCAGCATTTT	CASSLAQQPQHF
-	TRBV4-3	-	TRBJ2-1	TGCGCCAGCAGCCAAGATAGGCCCAATGAGCAGTTCTTC	CASSQDRPNEQFF
-	TRBV5-4	-	TRBJ2-7	TGTGCCAGCAGCGGCGGGGCACCCTACGAGCAGTACTTC	CASSGGAPYEQYF
-	TRBV2	-	TRBJ2-6	TGTGCCAGCAGTATACAGGGCCTCTCTGGGGCCAACGTCCTGACTTTC	CASSIQGLSGANVLTF
TRBD2	TRBV28	-	TRBJ2-1	TGTGCCAGCAGTTTACTAGCGGGAGGGTCCTACAATGAGCAGTTCTTC	CASSLLAGGSYNEQFF
TRBD2	TRBV5-1	-	TRBJ2-3	TGCGCCAGCAGCCGTAAGGGACTAGCGGGAGGTATAGGAGATACGCAGTATTTT	CASSRKGLAGGIGDTQYF
-	TRBV28	-	TRBJ2-7	TGTGCCAGCAGTTTCGGGTGGGCCTACGAGCAGTACTTC	CASSFGWAYEQYF
TRBD2	TRBV28	once	TRBJ2-7	TGTGCCAGCCCAAAAGGACTAGCGGGGGCGAGCTCCTACGAGCAGTACTTC	CASPKGLAGASSYEQYF
-	TRBV29-1	-	TRBJ1-2	TGCAGCGTTGGACTCCAGGACTCCGAGGACTATGGCTACACCTTC	CSVGLQDSEDYGYTF
TRBD1	TRBV7-8	-	TRBJ1-5	TGTGCCAGCAGCTTAGGCCGGGGACAGGCTAATCAGCCCCAGCATTTT	CASSLGRGQANQPQHF
-	TRBV6-1	-	TRBJ1-1	TGTGCCAGCAGTAGTAGGGGCCCGAACACTGAAGCTTTCTTT	CASSSRGPNTEAFF
-	TRBV5-4	-	TRBJ2-2	TGTGCCAGCAGCTTGAGTGAGTCCGGGGAGCTGTTTTTT	CASSLSESGELFF
-	TRBV5-1	once	TRBJ1-1	TGCGCCAGCAGCTTGGTGGGGTGGAACACTGAAGCTTTCTTT	CASSLVGWNTEAFF
-	TRBV5-1	-	TRBJ1-5	TGCGCCAGCAGCTTGCAGGGCTTCAGCAATCAGCCCCAGCATTTT	CASSLQGFSNQPQHF
TRBD1	TRBV11-3	-	TRBJ2-7	TGTGCCAGCAGCCCCTGGGACAGACCCTACGAGCAGTACTTC	CASSPWDRPYEQYF
TRBD2	TRBV9	-	TRBJ2-1	TGTGCCAGCAGTTTAGCTAGCGGAAACAATGAGCAGTTCTTC	CASSLASGNNEQFF
TRBD1	TRBV5-4	-	TRBJ2-7	TGTGCCAGCAGCTTGGAGGGACAGGGGGGCTACGAGCAGTACTTC	CASSLEGQGGYEQYF
-	TRBV4-2	-	TRBJ1-5	TGTGCCAGCAGCCAAGGAAGGGATCAGCCCCAGCATTTT	CASSQGRDQPQHF
-	TRBV2	-	TRBJ2-2	TGTGCCAGCAGCGGCGGGCGCGCGAACACCGGGGAGCTGTTTTTT	CASSGGRANTGELFF
TRBD1	TRBV5-1	-	TRBJ2-1	TGCGCCAGCAGCTTGATTCCAGGGGGAGAAAACAATGAGCAGTTCTTC	CASSLIPGGENNEQFF
-	TRBV6-1	-	TRBJ1-5	TGTGCCAGCAGTGAATACCGGGGTTTCAATCAGCCCCAGCATTTT	CASSEYRGFNQPQHF